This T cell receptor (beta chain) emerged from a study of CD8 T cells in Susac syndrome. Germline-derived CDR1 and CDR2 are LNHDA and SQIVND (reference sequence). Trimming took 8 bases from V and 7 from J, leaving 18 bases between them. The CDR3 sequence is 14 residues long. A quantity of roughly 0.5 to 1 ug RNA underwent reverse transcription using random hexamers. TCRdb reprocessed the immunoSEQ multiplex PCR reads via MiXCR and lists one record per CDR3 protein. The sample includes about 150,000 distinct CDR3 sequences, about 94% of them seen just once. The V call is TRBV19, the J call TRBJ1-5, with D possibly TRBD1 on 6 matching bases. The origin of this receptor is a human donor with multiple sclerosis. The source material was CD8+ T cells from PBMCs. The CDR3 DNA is TGTGCCAGTTCAGAAACAGGGTCAAGACAGCCCCAGCATTTT. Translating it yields CASSETGSRQPQHF.